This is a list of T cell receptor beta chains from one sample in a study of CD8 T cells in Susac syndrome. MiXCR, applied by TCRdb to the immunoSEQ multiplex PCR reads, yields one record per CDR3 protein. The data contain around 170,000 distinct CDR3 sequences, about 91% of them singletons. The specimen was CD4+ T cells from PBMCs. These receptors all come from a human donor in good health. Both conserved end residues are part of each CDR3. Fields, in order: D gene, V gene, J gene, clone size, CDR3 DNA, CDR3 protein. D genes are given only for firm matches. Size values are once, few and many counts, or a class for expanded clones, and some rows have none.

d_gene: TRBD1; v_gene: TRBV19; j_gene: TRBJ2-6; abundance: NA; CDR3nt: TGTGCCAGTAGACCTCATAAACAGGGGACTGGGGCCAACGTCCTGACTTTC; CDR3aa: CASRPHKQGTGANVLTF
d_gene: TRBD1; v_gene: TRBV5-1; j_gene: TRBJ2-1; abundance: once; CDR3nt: TGCGCCAGCAGCTCGGGACAGCCTGCCTACAATGAGCAGTTCTTC; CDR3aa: CASSSGQPAYNEQFF
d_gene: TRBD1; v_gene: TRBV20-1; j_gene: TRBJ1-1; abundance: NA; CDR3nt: TGCAGTGCTAGAGGGGGGACAGATGCGGCTTTCTTT; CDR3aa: CSARGGTDAAFF
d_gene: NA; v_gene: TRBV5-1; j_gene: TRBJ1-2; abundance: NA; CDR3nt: TGCGCCAGCAGCTTGTACATAATCGGGGGCAGAAACTATGGCTACACCTTC; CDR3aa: CASSLYIIGGRNYGYTF
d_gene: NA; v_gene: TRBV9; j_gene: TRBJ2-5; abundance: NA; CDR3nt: TGTGCCAGCAGCCCCCGGATGAGGCCTTACCAAGAGACCCAGTACTTC; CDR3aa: CASSPRMRPYQETQYF
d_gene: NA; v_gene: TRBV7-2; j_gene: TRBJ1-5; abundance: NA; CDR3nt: TGTGCCAGCAGCAGCTATAGCAATCAGCCCCAGCATTTT; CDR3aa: CASSSYSNQPQHF
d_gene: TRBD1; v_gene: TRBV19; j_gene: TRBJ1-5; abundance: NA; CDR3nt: TGTGCCAGTAGCCTGCTAGGACAGGGGGGCAATCAGCCCCAGCATTTT; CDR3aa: CASSLLGQGGNQPQHF
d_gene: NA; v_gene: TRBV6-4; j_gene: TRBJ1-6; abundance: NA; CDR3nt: TGTGCCAGCAGGCGGGACTCAGGGCCGTCACCCCTCCACTTT; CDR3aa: CASRRDSGPSPLHF
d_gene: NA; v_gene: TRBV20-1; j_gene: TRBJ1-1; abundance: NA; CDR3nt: TGCAGTGTCAGCCAAATGAGAACTGAAGCTTTCTTT; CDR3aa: CSVSQMRTEAFF
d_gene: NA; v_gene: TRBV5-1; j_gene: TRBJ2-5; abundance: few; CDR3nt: TGCGCCAGCAGCTCTTCGAATATTCAAGAGACCCAGTACTTC; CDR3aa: CASSSSNIQETQYF
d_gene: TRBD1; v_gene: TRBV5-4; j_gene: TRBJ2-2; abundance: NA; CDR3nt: TGTGCCAGCAGCCTGGGACAGGGGCGCAGCACCGGGGAGCTGTTTTTT; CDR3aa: CASSLGQGRSTGELFF
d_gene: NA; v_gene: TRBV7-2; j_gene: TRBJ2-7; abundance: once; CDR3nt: TGTGCCAGCAGCTTAGCCCGATACTCCTACGAGCAGTACTTC; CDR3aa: CASSLARYSYEQYF
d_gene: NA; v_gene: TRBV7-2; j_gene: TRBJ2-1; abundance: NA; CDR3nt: TGTGCCAGCAGCCTAGGGACTTTCTACAATGAGCAGTTCTTC; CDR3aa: CASSLGTFYNEQFF
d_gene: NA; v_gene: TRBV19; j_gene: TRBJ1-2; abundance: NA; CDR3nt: TGTGCCAGTAGTATAGGCCATGACTATGGCTACACCTTC; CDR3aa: CASSIGHDYGYTF
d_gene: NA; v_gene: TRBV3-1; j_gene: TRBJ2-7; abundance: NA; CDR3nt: TGTGCCAGCAGCCAAGTTGTTGACTACGAGCAGTACTTC; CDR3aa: CASSQVVDYEQYF
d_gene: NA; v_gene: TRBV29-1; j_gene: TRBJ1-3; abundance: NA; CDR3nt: TGCAGCGTTGAAAGGGGGAACACCATATATTTT; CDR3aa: CSVERGNTIYF
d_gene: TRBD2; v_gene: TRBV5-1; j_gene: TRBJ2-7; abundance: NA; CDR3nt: TGCGCCAGCAGCTTGGGAGCGGGGGGGCTTTACGAGCAGTACTTC; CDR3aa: CASSLGAGGLYEQYF
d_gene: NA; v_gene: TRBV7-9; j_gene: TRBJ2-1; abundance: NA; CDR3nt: TGTGCCAGCAGCCTTGTGGGGCCCCGGGAGCAGTTCTTC; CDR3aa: CASSLVGPREQFF
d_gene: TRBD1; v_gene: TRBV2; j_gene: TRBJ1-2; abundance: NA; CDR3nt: TGTGCCAGCAGTGAAGTCAGGACAGGGGGAGGCTACACCTTC; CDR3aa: CASSEVRTGGGYTF
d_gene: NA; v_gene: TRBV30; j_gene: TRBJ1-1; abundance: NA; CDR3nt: TGTGCCTGGAGTGTTGGTGCGGGAGACACTGAAGCTTTCTTT; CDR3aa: CAWSVGAGDTEAFF
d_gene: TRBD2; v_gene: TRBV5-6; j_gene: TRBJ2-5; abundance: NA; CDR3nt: TGTGCCAGCAGCTTAATGACTAGCGGCCAAGAGACCCAGTACTTC; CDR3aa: CASSLMTSGQETQYF
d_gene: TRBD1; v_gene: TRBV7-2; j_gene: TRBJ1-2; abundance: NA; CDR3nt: TGTGCCAGCAGCTTAGCGGCAGGGGGCTTCTATGGCTACACCTTC; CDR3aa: CASSLAAGGFYGYTF
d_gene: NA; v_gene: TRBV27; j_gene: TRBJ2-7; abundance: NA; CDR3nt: TGTGCCAGCAGTTCCTGGACAGTATTCTACGAGCAGTACTTC; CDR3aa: CASSSWTVFYEQYF
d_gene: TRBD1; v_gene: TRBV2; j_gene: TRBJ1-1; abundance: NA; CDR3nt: TGTGCCAGCAGTGGACCGGGACAGGGGTGGAGAAATACTGAAGCTTTCTTT; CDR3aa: CASSGPGQGWRNTEAFF
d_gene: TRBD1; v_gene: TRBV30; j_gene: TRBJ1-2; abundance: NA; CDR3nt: TGTGCCTGGAGTGTACCTACAAGGGGGCACTATGGCTACACCTTC; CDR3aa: CAWSVPTRGHYGYTF
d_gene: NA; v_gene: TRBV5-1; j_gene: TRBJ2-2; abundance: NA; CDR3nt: TGCGCCAGCAGCTTGGGGCTGAGGAACACCGGGGAGCTGTTTTTT; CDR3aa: CASSLGLRNTGELFF
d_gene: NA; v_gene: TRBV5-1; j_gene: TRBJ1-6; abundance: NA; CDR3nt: TGCGCCAGCAAGGAGGGAGAGAATTCACCCCTCCACTTT; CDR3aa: CASKEGENSPLHF
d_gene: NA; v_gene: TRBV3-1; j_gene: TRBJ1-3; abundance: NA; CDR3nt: TGTGCCAGCAGCCAAGGAATTTACTCTGGAAACACCATATATTTT; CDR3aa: CASSQGIYSGNTIYF
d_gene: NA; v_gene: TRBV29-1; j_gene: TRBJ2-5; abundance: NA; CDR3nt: TGCAGCGTTGAAGAATCGGGGGTCCAAGAGACCCAGTACTTC; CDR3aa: CSVEESGVQETQYF
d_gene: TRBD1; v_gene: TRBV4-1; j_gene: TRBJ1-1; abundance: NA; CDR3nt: TGCGCCAGCAGCCGAGGCAGGGGGAAGGACACTGAAGCTTTCTTT; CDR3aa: CASSRGRGKDTEAFF
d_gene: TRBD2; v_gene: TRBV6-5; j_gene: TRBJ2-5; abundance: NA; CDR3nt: TGTGCCAGCAGTTCTTACCCCGGGAGGGAGACCCAGTACTTC; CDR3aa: CASSSYPGRETQYF